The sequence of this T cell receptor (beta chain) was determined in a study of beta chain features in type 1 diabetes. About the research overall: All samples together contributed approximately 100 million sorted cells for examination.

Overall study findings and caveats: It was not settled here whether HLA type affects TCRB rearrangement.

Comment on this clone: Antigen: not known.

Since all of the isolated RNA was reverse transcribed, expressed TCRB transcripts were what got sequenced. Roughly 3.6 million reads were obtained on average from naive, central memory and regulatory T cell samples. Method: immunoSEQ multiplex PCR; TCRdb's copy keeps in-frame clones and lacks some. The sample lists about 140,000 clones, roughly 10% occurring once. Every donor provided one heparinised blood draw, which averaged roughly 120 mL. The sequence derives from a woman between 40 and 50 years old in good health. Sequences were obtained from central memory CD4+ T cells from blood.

Written as DNA, the CDR3 is TGTGCCAGCAGTGACAGGGGCCCGATCTACGAGCAGTACTTC. Translation gives CASSDRGPIYEQYF. The chain has TRBV6-1 and TRBJ2-7, with D possibly being TRBD1 (6 bases). There are 14 residues in the CDR3. Trimming removed 3 bases from V and 3 bases from J, with 12 bases in between. Germline V gene data show CDR1 as MNHNS and CDR2 as SASEGT.